This TCR beta chain was sequenced in a study of identical twins. CDR3 length: 14 residues. Germline lookup yields CDR1 DFQATT and CDR2 SNEGSKA (reference sequence). V was pared by 6 bases and J by 5 bases, with 20 bases between. TCRdb reprocessed the 5' RACE reads via MiXCR and lists one record per CDR3 protein. Counted here are 1.5 million to 2 million distinct CDR3 sequences, around a third occurring once; the ten biggest clones make up about 0.25%. General observations from the study: There were fewer insertions in abundant cord blood beta clonotypes, but memory repertoires showed no such pattern.

The table lists this clonotype with a few counts. What it recognizes is unknown. The source is a newborn girl in good health. The sample consisted of cord blood. The rearrangement uses TRBV20-1 and TRBJ2-7, with D perhaps matching TRBD2 (6 bases). CDR3 in DNA: TGCAGTGCCACGGAATCTAGCGCTGTCGACGAGCAGTACTTC. Its protein is CSATESSAVDEQYF.